Within the sample, the clone carrying this T cell receptor beta chain is medium-sized. Autoimmune disease history or systemic immunosuppression meant exclusion. The protocol was immunoSEQ multiplex PCR, while the TCRdb copy is restricted to in-frame clones and leaves out a portion. Found here are around 33,000 clones, roughly 80% of them singletons; the top ten hold 2% to 3%. The CDR3 is 13 amino acids. Trimming shortened V by 5 bases and J by 9 bases, and 11 bases separated the two germline ends. Germline-derived CDR1 and CDR2 are SNHLY and FYNNEI. This sample stems from a study of OX40 agonist ivuxolimab in advanced cancers. Background on the study: Of mixed ages from about 23 to 90 and averaging around 60 years, the group was about 86% male.

Sequenced here: CD4+ or CD8+ T cells sorted from blood, sampled in a trial of the OX40 agonist ivuxolimab. The source is an adult with an advanced solid tumor such as melanoma, head and neck, liver or kidney cancer. V and J are TRBV2 and TRBJ1-6; no definite D call. For the CDR3, the DNA is TGTGCCAGCAGTAGTTCGGAGAGTTCACCCCTCCACTTT. Amino acids: CASSSSESSPLHF.